This T cell receptor beta chain was observed in a study of T cell changes during pregnancy in multiple sclerosis. Libraries were prepared by immunoSEQ multiplex PCR; TCRdb keeps only in-frame clonotypes and omits some of them. Of around 20,000 clones listed, more than 70% are singletons. Trimming left V 2 bases short and J 6 bases short, with 25 bases between. CDR1 and CDR2 from the germline V gene are PRHDT and FYEKMQ (reference sequence). This CDR3 is 18 amino acids long. The sample here was CD4+ T cells from peripheral blood mononuclear cells, taken in the first trimester of pregnancy. The chain joins TRBV13 to TRBJ1-2, with D perhaps TRBD1 (5 bases). The receptor comes from a female donor in good health, enrolled as a control in a pregnancy study. The CDR3 region has the DNA TGTGCCAGCAGCTTAAGGGGTCCTGGGCGCGCACTCGAGGATGGCTACACCTTC. Its protein product is CASSLRGPGRALEDGYTF.